Shown below are 16 T cell receptor beta chains from a single sample sequenced in a study of T-cell reconstitution after alpha-beta-depleted transplantation in children. Molecular barcoding with unique molecular identifiers was used for the TCRbeta library. Each CDR3 protein is one row after TCRdb ran MiXCR on the PCR reads. This sample has hundreds of thousands of distinct CDR3 sequences, with 13% found just once. The source material was PBMCs, sampled before TCRalphabeta/CD19-depleted stem cell transplant. Every receptor here comes from a girl aged 2-10 years with congenital amegakaryocytic thrombocytopenia, due to receive a stem cell transplant.

The table lists this clonotype with many counts. V is TRBV20-1 and J is TRBJ2-7, with 9 bases identical to TRBD1. Germline lookup yields CDR1 DFQATT and CDR2 SNEGSKA (reference sequence). The CDR3 contains 14 residues. After removal of 0 bases from V and 7 bases from J, the junction contained 7 bases not matched to a gene. As DNA, the CDR3 is TGCAGTGCTAGAGATCTGAGGACAGGGGTTGAGCAGTACTTC. Residues: CSARDLRTGVEQYF.

The rearrangement links TRBV5-1 to TRBJ2-5, with D unclear. CDR1 SGHRS and CDR2 YFSETQ come from the germline V gene. CDR3 length: 11 amino acids. V was pared by 5 bases and J by 4 bases, with 6 bases between. DNA for the CDR3: TGCGCCAGCAGGACGACAGAGACCCAGTACTTC. Translated: CASRTTETQYF.

In its sample, this clonotype was seen many times. This chain joins TRBV11-1 and TRBJ2-6, with 7 bases fitting TRBD1. Per germline, CDR1 SGHAT and CDR2 FQDESV (reference sequence). V lost 5 bases, J lost 1 base, and 14 bases stayed unmatched. The CDR3 has 19 residues. CDR3 amino acids: CASSTNLGTVGSGANVLTF. The CDR3 region has the DNA TGTGCCAGCAGCACCAACCTCGGGACAGTGGGATCTGGGGCCAACGTCCTGACTTTC.

This clonotype was detected many times. The chain uses TRBV19 and TRBJ2-3; 14 bases agree with TRBD2. The CDR3 length is 16 residues. The germline gives CDR1 LNHDA, CDR2 SQIVND (reference sequence). The V segment lost 4 bases and the J segment 4 bases; nucleotides outside the gene matches: 4. The CDR3 DNA reads as TGTGCCAGTAGTACTGGGACTAGCGGGAGCCCAGATACGCAGTATTTT. It codes for CASSTGTSGSPDTQYF.

This clonotype was seen more than once but under ten times. This rearrangement joins TRBV15 to TRBJ1-6; possible D gene TRBD1, 5 bases. Germline values: CDR1 LNHNV, CDR2 YYDKDF (reference sequence). V lost 5 bases and J lost 9, with 8 bases in between. This CDR3 spans 12 amino acids. The CDR3 reads CATSVGVSPLHF. The CDR3 region has the DNA TGTGCCACCAGCGTAGGGGTTTCACCCCTCCACTTT.

A few counts support this clonotype. The CDR3 loop reads CASSLKGSTDTQYF. DNA of the CDR3: TGTGCCAGCAGCTTAAAGGGTAGCACAGATACGCAGTATTTT. The V and J genes are TRBV7-3 and TRBJ2-3, with D uncertain. The CDR3 length is 14 residues. V was trimmed by 1 base and J by 0 bases, leaving 5 bases between them. Per the germline V gene, CDR1 is SGHTA and CDR2 is FQGTGA.

V usage is TRBV28 and J usage is TRBJ1-2; D remains ambiguous. Germline-derived CDR1 and CDR2 are MDHEN and SYDVKM. V lost 3 bases and J 9 bases, leaving 14 bases between the germline ends. The CDR3 is 13 amino acids. CDR3: CASSLETSRSYTF. In nucleotides, the CDR3 is TGTGCCAGCAGTTTGGAGACAAGTAGGAGCTACACCTTC.

In regard to this clonotype: The junction differs from germline at one of its ends, possibly a read error. The chain employs TRBV6-1 and TRBJ2-3; TRBD2 matches at 8 bases. The germline V gene has CDR1 MNHNS and CDR2 SASEGT. The CDR3 loop spans 13 amino acids. CDR3 DNA: TGTGCCAGCAGCGGGAGGGGTGGAGATACGCATTATTTT. Protein: CASSGRGGDTHYF.

A word on this clonotype: This may stem from a read error, because a much larger clone lies one nucleotide away. The rearrangement links TRBV20-1 to TRBJ1-4; maybe TRBD1 (6 bases). The CDR3 has 17 amino acids. In germline, CDR1 is DFQATT, CDR2 SNEGSKA (reference sequence). Trimming shortened V by 6 bases and J by 2 bases, and 22 bases separated the two germline ends. CDR3 nucleotide sequence: TGCAGTGCAACAACAGGGAGGATTTCGCTCACTAATGAAAAACTGTTTTTT. It encodes CSATTGRISLTNEKLFF.

This chain joins TRBV5-1 and TRBJ2-7, with 10 bases matching TRBD2. CDR1 and CDR2 from the germline V gene are SGHRS and YFSETQ. CDR3 length: 14 residues. The V and J ends lost 6 bases and 1 base, in that order; junction bases with no gene match: 4. The CDR3 DNA reads TGCGCCAGCACTTGGACTAGCGGATCCTACGAGCAGTACTTC. This gives the protein CASTWTSGSYEQYF.

Regarding this clonotype: Being one base from a much bigger clone, this may be a read error. The rearrangement joins TRBV7-9 to TRBJ1-1, with 8 bases aligning to TRBD1. CDR1 and CDR2 from the germline V gene are SEHNR and FQNEAQ (reference sequence). CDR3 length: 15 residues. The DNA of the CDR3 is TGTGCCAGCAGCTTGGGGACAGGATTAGACACTGAAGCTTCCTTT. Translated: CASSLGTGLDTEASF.

This clonotype appeared many times. The V gene is TRBV4-1, the J gene TRBJ2-7; no clear D gene. Trimming stripped 4 bases from V and 1 base from J, with 11 bases between. CDR3 length: 14 residues. The germline V gene encodes CDR1 MGHRA and CDR2 YSYEKL. CDR3 sequence reads: CASSPPISSYEQYF. The CDR3 DNA is TGCGCCAGCAGCCCCCCCATCTCTTCCTACGAGCAGTACTTC.

This clonotype has ten or more counts. The chain uses TRBV5-1 and TRBJ2-7; TRBD2 aligns across 13 bases. Germline V CDR1 and CDR2: SGHRS, YFSETQ. The CDR3 sequence is 15 residues long. The V and J ends lost 4 bases and 9 bases, in that order; junction bases with no gene match: 10. In DNA, the CDR3 is TGCGCCAGCAGCGTGACTAGCGGGAGGCGGCTCGGGCAGTACTTC. Its translation: CASSVTSGRRLGQYF.

This clonotype was counted only a few times. CDR3 nucleotide sequence: TGCAGTGCTAGGACAGGTGGTGATAATTCACCCCTCCACTTT. Protein: CSARTGGDNSPLHF. This sequence joins TRBV20-1 and TRBJ1-6; tentative D call: TRBD1 (6 bases). The V gene's germline CDR1 is DFQATT and CDR2 SNEGSKA (reference sequence). Between the trimmed V and J ends, which lost 3 bases and 5 bases, there was a span of 11 bases. The CDR3 extends over 14 amino acids.

This clonotype has a count of ten or more. The chain carries TRBV6-1 and TRBJ2-1; D assignment may be TRBD1 or TRBD2 (5 bases each). With 8 bases removed from V and 0 bases from J, the gap between germline ends came to 11 bases. CDR3 length: 14 amino acids. CDR1 is MNHNS and CDR2 is SASEGT in the germline V gene. As DNA, the CDR3 is TGTGCCAGCCAACCGAGGGGCTCCTACAATGAGCAGTTCTTC. It is translated as CASQPRGSYNEQFF.

The CDR3 nucleotides are TGTGCCATCAGTGCACGCGGGGCCTACGAGCAGTACTTC. Its translation: CAISARGAYEQYF. The chain uses TRBV10-3 and TRBJ2-7, with a possible D match to TRBD2 (6 bases). There are 13 residues in the CDR3. Germline lookup yields CDR1 ENHRY and CDR2 SYGVKD. V shed 4 bases and J shed 2 bases, with 9 bases lying between them.